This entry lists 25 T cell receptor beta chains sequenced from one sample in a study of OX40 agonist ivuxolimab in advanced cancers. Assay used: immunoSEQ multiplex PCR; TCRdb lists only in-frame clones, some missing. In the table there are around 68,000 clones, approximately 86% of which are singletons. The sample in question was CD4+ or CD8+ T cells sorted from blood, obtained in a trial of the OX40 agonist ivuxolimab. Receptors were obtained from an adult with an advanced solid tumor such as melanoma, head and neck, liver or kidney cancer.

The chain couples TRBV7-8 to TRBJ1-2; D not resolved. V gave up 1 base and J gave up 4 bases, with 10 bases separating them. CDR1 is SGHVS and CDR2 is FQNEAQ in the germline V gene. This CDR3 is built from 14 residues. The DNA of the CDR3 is TGTGCCAGCAGCTTAGGATTCAAGTTCTATGGCTACACCTTC. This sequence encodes CASSLGFKFYGYTF.

The DNA for the CDR3 is TGTGCCAGCAAAGGCGGGCAGAACACCGGGGAGCTGTTTTTT. Its translation is CASKGGQNTGELFF. V gene TRBV7-3 combines with J gene TRBJ2-2, with D maybe TRBD2 (5 bases). Germline CDR1 and CDR2: SGHTA and FQGTGA. Trimming shortened V by 7 bases and J by 1 base, and 10 bases separated the two germline ends. The CDR3 loop spans 14 amino acids.

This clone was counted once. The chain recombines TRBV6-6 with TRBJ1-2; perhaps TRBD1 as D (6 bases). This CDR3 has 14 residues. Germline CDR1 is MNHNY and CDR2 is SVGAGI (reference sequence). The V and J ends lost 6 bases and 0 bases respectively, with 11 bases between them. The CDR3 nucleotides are TGTGCCAGCAGCCGAAACAGGGCTAACTATGGCTACACCTTC. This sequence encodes CASSRNRANYGYTF.

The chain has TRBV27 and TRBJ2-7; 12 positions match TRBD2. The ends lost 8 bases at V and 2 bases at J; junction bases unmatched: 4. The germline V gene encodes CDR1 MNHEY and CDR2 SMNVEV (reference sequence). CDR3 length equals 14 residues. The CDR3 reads CASQGLAGPYEQYF. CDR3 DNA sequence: TGTGCCAGCCAGGGACTAGCGGGCCCCTACGAGCAGTACTTC.

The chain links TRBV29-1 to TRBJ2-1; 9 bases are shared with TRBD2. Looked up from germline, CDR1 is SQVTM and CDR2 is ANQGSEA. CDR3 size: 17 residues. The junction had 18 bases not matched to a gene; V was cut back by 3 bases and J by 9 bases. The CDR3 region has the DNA TGCAGCGTTGATAGCTTTGGGGGACTAGCTTTCCCCAGTGAGCAGTTCTTC. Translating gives CSVDSFGGLAFPSEQFF.

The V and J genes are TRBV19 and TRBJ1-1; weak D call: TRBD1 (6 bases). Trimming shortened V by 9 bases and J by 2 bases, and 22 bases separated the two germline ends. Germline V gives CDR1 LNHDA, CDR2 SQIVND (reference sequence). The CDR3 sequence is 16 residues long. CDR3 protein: CASQPGTSRANTEAFF. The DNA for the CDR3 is TGTGCCAGCCAACCGGGGACATCGAGGGCTAACACTGAAGCTTTCTTT.

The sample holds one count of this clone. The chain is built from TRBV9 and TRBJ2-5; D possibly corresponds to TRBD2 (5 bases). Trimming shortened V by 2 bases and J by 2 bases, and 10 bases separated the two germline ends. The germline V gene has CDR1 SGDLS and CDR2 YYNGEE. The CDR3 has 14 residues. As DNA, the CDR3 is TGTGCCAGCAGCGTTGAGGGTCAGCAAGAGACCCAGTACTTC. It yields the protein CASSVEGQQETQYF.

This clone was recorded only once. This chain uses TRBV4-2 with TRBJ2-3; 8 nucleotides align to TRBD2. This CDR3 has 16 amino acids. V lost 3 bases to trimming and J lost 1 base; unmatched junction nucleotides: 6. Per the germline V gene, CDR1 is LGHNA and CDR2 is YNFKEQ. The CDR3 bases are TGTGCCAGCAGCCACCAGGAGACTAGCGGCACAGATACGCAGTATTTT. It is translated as CASSHQETSGTDTQYF.

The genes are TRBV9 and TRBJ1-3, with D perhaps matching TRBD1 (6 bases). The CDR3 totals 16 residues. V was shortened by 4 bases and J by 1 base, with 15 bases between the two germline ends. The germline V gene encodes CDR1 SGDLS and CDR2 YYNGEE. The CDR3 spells CASSPQTGISGNTIYF. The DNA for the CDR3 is TGTGCCAGCAGCCCACAAACAGGGATATCTGGAAACACCATATATTTT.

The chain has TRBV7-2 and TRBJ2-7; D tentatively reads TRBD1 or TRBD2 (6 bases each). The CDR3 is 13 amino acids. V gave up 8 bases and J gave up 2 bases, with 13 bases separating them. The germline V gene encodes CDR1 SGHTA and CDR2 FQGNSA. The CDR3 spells CASAGGLPYEQYF. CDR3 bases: TGTGCCAGCGCTGGGGGGCTTCCCTACGAGCAGTACTTC.

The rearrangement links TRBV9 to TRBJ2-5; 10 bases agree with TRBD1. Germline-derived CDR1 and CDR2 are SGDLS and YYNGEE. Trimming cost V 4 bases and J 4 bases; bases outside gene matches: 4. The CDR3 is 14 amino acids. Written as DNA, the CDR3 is TGTGCCAGCAGCCTCGGGACAGGGGTAGAGACCCAGTACTTC. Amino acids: CASSLGTGVETQYF.

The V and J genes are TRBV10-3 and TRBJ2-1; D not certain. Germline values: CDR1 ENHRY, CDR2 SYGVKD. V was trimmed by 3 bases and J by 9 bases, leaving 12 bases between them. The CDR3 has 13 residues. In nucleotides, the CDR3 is TGTGCCATCAGTGAATTAGTGCGACCTGAGCAGTTCTTC. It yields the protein CAISELVRPEQFF.

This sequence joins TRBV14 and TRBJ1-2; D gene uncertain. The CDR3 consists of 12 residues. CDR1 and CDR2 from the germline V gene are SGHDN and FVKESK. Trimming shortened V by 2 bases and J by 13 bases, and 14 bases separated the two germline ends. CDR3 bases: TGTGCCAGCAGCCAATCGGCCGGCGGGTCCACCTTC. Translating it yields CASSQSAGGSTF.

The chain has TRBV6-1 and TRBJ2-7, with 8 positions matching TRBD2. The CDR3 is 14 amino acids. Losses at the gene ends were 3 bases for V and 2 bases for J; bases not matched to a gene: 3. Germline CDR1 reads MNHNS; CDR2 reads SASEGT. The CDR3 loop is CASSERLAPYEQYF. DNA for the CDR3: TGTGCCAGCAGTGAGAGACTAGCGCCCTACGAGCAGTACTTC.

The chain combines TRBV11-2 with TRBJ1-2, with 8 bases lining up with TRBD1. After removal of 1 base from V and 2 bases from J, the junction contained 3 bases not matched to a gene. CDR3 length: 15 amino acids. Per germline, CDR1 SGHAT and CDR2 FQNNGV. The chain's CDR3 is CASSLAGQANYGYTF. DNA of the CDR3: TGTGCCAGCAGCTTAGCGGGACAGGCAAACTATGGCTACACCTTC. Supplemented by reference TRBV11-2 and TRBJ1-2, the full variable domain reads EAGVAQSPRYKIIEKRQSVAFWCNPISGHATLYWYQQILGQGPKLLIQFQNNGVVDDSQLPKDRFSAERLKGVDSTLKIQPAKLEDSAVYLCASSLAGQANYGYTFGSGTRLTVV.

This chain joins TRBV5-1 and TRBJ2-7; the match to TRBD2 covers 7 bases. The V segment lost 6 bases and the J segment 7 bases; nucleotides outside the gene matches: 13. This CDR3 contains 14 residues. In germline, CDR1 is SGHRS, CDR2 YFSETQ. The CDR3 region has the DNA TGCGCCAGCATGTGGGTTGGCGGGAGTGAAGAGCAGTACTTC. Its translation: CASMWVGGSEEQYF. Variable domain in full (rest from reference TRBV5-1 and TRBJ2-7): KAGVTQTPRYLIKTRGQQVTLSCSPISGHRSVSWYQQTPGQGLQFLFEYFSETQRNKGNFPGRFSGRQFSNSRSEMNVSTLELGDSALYLCASMWVGGSEEQYFGPGTRLTVT.

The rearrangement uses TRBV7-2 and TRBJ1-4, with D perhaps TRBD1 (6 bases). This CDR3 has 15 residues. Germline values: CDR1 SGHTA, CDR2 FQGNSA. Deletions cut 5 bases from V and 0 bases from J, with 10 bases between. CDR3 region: CASSTGQSTNEKLFF. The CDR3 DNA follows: TGTGCCAGCAGCACCGGACAGTCAACTAATGAAAAACTGTTTTTT.

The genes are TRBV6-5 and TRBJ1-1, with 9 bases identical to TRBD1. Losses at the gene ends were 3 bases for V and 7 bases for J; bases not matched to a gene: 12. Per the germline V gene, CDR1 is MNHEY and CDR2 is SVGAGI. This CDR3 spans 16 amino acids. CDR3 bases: TGTGCCAGCAGTTATGTACTGGACAGGGGATTTGGTGAAGCTTTCTTT. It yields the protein CASSYVLDRGFGEAFF.

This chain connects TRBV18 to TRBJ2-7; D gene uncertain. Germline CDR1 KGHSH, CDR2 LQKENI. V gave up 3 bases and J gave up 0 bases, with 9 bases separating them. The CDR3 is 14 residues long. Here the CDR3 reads CASSPGQSSYEQYF. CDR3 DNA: TGTGCCAGCTCACCTGGTCAGAGCTCCTACGAGCAGTACTTC.

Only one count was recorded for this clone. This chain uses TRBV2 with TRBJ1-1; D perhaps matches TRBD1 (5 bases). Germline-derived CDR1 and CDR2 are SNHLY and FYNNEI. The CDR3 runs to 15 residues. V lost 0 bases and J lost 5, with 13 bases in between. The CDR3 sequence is CASSEARGVGTEAFF. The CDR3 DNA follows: TGTGCCAGCAGTGAAGCACGGGGGGTCGGAACTGAAGCTTTCTTT.

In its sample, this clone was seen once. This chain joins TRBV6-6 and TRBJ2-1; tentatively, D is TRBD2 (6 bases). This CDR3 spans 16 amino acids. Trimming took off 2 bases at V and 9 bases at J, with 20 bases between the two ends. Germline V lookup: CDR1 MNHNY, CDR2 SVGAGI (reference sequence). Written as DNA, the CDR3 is TGTGCCAGCAGTTACCCCATGGGACTTAGCGTAGGTGAGCAGTTCTTC. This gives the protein CASSYPMGLSVGEQFF.

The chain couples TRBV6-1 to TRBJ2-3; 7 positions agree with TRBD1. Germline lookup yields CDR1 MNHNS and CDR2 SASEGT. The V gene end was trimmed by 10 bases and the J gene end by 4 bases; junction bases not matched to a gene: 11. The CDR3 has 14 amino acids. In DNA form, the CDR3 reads TGTGCCACCACGGACATAACAGGGGCAGATACGCAGTATTTT. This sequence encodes CATTDITGADTQYF.

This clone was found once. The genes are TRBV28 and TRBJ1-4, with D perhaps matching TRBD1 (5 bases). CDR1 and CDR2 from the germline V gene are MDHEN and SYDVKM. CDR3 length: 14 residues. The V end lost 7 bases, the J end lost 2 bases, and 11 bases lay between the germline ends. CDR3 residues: CASKMGGTNEKLFF. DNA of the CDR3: TGTGCCAGCAAGATGGGGGGGACTAATGAAAAACTGTTTTTT. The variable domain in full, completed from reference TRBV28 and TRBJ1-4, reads DVKVTQSSRYLVKRTGEKVFLECVQDMDHENMFWYRQDPGLGLRLIYFSYDVKMKEKGDIPEGYSVSREKKERFSLILESASTNQTSMYLCASKMGGTNEKLFFGSGTQLSVL.

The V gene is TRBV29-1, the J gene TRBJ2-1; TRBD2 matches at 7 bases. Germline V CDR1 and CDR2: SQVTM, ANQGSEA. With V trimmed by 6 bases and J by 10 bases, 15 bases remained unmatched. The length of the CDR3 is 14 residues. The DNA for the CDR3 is TGCAGCGTCGTTACCTGGGAGGGCAGGCTGGAGCAGTTCTTC. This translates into CSVVTWEGRLEQFF.

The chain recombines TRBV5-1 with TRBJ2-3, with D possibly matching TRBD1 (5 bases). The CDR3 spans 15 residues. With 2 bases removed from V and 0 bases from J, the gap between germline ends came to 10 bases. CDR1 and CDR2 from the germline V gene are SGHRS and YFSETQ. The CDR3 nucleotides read TGCGCCAGCAGCTTAGACAGCACTAGCACAGATACGCAGTATTTT. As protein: CASSLDSTSTDTQYF.